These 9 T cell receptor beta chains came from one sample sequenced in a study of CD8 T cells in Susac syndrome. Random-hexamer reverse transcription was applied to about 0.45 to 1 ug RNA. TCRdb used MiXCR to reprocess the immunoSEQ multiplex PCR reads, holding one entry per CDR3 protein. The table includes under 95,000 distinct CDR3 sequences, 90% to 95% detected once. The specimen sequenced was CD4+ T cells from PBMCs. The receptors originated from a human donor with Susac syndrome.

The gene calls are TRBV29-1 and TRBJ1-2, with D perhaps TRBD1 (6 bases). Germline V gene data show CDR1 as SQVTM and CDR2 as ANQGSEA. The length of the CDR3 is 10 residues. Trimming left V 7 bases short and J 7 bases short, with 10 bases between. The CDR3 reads CSAGTSGYTF. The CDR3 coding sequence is TGCAGCGCTGGGACATCTGGCTACACCTTC.

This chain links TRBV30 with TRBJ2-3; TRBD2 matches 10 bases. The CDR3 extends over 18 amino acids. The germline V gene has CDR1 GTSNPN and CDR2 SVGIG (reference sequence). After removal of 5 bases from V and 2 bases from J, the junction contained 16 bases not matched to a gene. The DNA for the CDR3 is TGTGCCTGGGCTCTTAGCGGGGGGATGTGGGGGAACACAGATACGCAGTATTTT. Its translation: CAWALSGGMWGNTDTQYF. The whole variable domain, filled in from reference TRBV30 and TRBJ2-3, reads SQTIHQWPATLVQPVGSPLSLECTVEGTSNPNLYWYRQAAGRGLQLLFYSVGIGQISSEVPQNLSASRPQDRQFILSSKKLLLSDSGFYLCAWALSGGMWGNTDTQYFGPGTRLTVL.

The CDR3, as DNA: TGTGCCAGTAATGTAGGCTCCTATGGCTACACCTTC. Protein: CASNVGSYGYTF. The chain is built from TRBV19 and TRBJ1-2; D remains ambiguous. CDR3 length: 12 residues. Trimming took off 7 bases at V and 4 bases at J, with 10 bases between the two ends. Germline V lookup: CDR1 LNHDA, CDR2 SQIVND (reference sequence).

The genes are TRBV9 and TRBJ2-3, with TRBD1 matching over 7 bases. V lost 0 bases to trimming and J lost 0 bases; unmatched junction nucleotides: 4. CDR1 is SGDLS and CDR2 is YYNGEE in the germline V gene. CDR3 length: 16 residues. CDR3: CASSVEGTVSTDTQYF. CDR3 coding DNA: TGTGCCAGCAGCGTAGAGGGGACAGTCAGCACAGATACGCAGTATTTT. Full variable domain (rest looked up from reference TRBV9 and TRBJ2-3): DSGVTQTPKHLITATGQRVTLRCSPRSGDLSVYWYQQSLDQGLQFLIQYYNGEERAKGNILERFSAQQFPDLHSELNLSSLELGDSALYFCASSVEGTVSTDTQYFGPGTRLTVL.

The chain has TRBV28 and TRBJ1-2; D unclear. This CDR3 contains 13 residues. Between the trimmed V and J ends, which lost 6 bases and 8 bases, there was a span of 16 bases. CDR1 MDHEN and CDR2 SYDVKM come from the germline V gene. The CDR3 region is CASSPGRFGGYTF. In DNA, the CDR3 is TGTGCCAGCAGCCCCGGGAGGTTCGGCGGCTACACCTTC.

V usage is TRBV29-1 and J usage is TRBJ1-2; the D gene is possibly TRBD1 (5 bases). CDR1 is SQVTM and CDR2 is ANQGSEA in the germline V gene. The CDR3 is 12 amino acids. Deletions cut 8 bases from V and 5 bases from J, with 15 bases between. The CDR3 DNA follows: TGCAGCCTAGGGACGCCGGGGTATGGCTACACCTTC. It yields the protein CSLGTPGYGYTF.

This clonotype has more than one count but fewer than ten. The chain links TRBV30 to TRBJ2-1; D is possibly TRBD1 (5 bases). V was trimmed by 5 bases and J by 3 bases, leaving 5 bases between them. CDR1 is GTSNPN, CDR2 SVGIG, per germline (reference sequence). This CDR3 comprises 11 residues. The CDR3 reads CAWQGYNEQFF. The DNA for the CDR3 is TGTGCCTGGCAGGGCTACAATGAGCAGTTCTTC. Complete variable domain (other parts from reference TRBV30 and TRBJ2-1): SQTIHQWPATLVQPVGSPLSLECTVEGTSNPNLYWYRQAAGRGLQLLFYSVGIGQISSEVPQNLSASRPQDRQFILSSKKLLLSDSGFYLCAWQGYNEQFFGPGTRLTVL.

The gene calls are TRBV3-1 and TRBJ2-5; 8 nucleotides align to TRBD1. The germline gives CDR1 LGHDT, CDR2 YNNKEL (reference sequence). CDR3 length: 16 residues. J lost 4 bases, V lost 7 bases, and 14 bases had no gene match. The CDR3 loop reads CASTRRTTGDGETQYF. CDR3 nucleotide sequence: TGTGCCAGCACCCGAAGAACGACAGGGGACGGAGAGACCCAGTACTTC.

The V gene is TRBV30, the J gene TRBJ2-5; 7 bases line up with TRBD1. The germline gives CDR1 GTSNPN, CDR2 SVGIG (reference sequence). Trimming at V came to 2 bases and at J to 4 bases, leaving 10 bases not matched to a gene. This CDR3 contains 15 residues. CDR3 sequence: CAWSKVRGKAETQYF. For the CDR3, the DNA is TGTGCCTGGAGTAAAGTCAGGGGGAAGGCAGAGACCCAGTACTTC.